Following are 21 T cell receptor beta chains from one sample sequenced in a study of neurological immune-mediated disorders. TCRdb independently ran MiXCR on the 5' RACE reads; one entry per CDR3 protein. The sample shows 40,000 to 55,000 distinct CDR3 sequences, about a tenth of them seen only once. Sequencing used PBMCs. The receptor set was obtained from a woman between 40 and 50 years old with HTLV-1-associated myelopathy (HAM/TSP).

This clonotype was detected ten times or more. The rearrangement uses TRBV14 and TRBJ2-3; 8 bases are shared with TRBD2. Per the germline V gene, CDR1 is SGHDN and CDR2 is FVKESK. There are 15 residues in the CDR3. Trimming took 1 base from V and 1 from J; bases not matched to a gene: 1. The DNA of the CDR3 is TGTGCCAGCAGCCAAGTGCGGGGGGGCACAGATACGCAGTATTTT. This codes for CASSQVRGGTDTQYF. Together with reference TRBV14 and TRBJ2-3, the CDR3 gives the full variable domain: EAGVTQFPSHSVIEKGQTVTLRCDPISGHDNLYWYRRVMGKEIKFLLHFVKESKQDESGMPNNRFLAERTGGTYSTLKVQPAELEDSGVYFCASSQVRGGTDTQYFGPGTRLTVL.

This clonotype was seen at least ten times. The genes are TRBV3-1 and TRBJ2-5; D remains unclear. This CDR3 has 17 amino acids. Germline loops: CDR1 LGHDT, CDR2 YNNKEL (reference sequence). V lost 0 bases to trimming and J lost 1 base, with 15 bases between them. The CDR3 DNA sequence: TGTGCCAGCAGCCAAGAGGTAGTCCCCAGCAGCCAAGAGACCCAGTACTTC. Translated, it gives CASSQEVVPSSQETQYF.

This clonotype was observed many times. V gene TRBV4-1 combines with J gene TRBJ1-1; D is undetermined. The CDR3 is made up of 11 amino acids. Between the trimmed V and J ends, which lost 4 bases and 1 base, there was a span of 1 base. The germline CDR1 and CDR2 sequences are MGHRA and YSYEKL. In nucleotides, the CDR3 is TGCGCCAGCAGCCGGAACACTGAAGCTTTCTTT. Protein sequence: CASSRNTEAFF.

This chain joins TRBV4-2 and TRBJ2-4; 8 nucleotides match TRBD2. The CDR3 is 16 amino acids. Germline CDR1 LGHNA, CDR2 YNFKEQ. The V gene end was trimmed by 0 bases and the J gene end by 7 bases; junction bases not matched to a gene: 8. The DNA of the CDR3 is TGTGCCAGCAGCCAAGATCTCGCGGGGGGCCGGAACATTCAGTACTTC. It is translated as CASSQDLAGGRNIQYF.

This clonotype has ten or more counts. The rearrangement uses TRBV20-1 and TRBJ2-7, with D uncertain. V was pared by 5 bases and J by 5 bases, with 13 bases between. CDR1 DFQATT and CDR2 SNEGSKA come from the germline V gene (reference sequence). There are 12 residues in the CDR3. CDR3 region: CSARTSGHEQYF. CDR3 nucleotide sequence: TGCAGTGCTCGGACCTCTGGCCACGAGCAGTACTTC.

This clonotype has ten or more counts. The rearrangement uses TRBV7-2 and TRBJ2-7; 12 bases line up with TRBD2. CDR3 length equals 16 residues. Germline V gene data show CDR1 as SGHTA and CDR2 as FQGNSA. Trimming cost V 2 bases and J 4 bases; bases outside gene matches: 6. The CDR3 region is CASSLLTSGGLYEQYF. DNA for the CDR3: TGTGCCAGCAGCTTATTAACTAGCGGGGGGCTTTACGAGCAGTACTTC.

The table lists this clonotype with many counts. V usage is TRBV5-1 and J usage is TRBJ2-5; D tentatively reads TRBD1 or TRBD2 (6 bases each). Germline CDR1 SGHRS, CDR2 YFSETQ. CDR3 size: 15 residues. The V end lost 0 bases, the J end lost 0 bases, and 9 bases lay between the germline ends. CDR3 coding DNA: TGCGCCAGCAGCTTGGCACGGGGGCACCAAGAGACCCAGTACTTC. Translated, it gives CASSLARGHQETQYF.

Many counts were recorded for this clonotype. CDR3 region: CSVGRDLNTEAFF. The CDR3 DNA sequence: TGCAGCGTTGGTAGAGACCTGAACACTGAAGCTTTCTTT. The chain uses TRBV29-1 and TRBJ1-1; D unresolved. Germline V gene lookup returns CDR1 SQVTM and CDR2 ANQGSEA. Trimming removed 4 bases at V and 0 bases at J, with 9 bases between. This CDR3 comprises 13 residues.

There are many counts of this clonotype. The rearrangement uses TRBV5-6 and TRBJ1-2; 10 bases match TRBD1. CDR3 length: 15 amino acids. Trimming at V came to 0 bases and at J to 4 bases, leaving 3 bases not matched to a gene. CDR1 and CDR2 from the germline V gene are SGHDT and YYEEEE. CDR3 nucleotides: TGTGCCAGCAGCTTGGGGACAGGGGGAATCTATGGCTACACCTTC. Its protein is CASSLGTGGIYGYTF.

There are many counts of this clonotype. The chain recombines TRBV14 with TRBJ2-2, with D possibly TRBD1 on 5 matching bases. The V end was cut by 5 bases, the J end by 7 bases, with 17 bases between. Germline-derived CDR1 and CDR2 are SGHDN and FVKESK. This CDR3 region has 15 residues. The CDR3 protein is CASSDGPKGNGELFF. CDR3 DNA: TGTGCCAGCAGCGATGGGCCCAAGGGGAACGGGGAGCTGTTTTTT.

This clonotype was counted many times. The rearrangement uses TRBV7-2 and TRBJ2-2; D gene ambiguous. Germline assignment: CDR1 SGHTA and CDR2 FQGNSA. The CDR3 runs 15 residues. Trimming pared 2 bases from V and 1 base from J, leaving 8 bases between. CDR3 region: CASSLSPGNTGELFF. CDR3 nucleotides: TGTGCCAGCAGCTTAAGTCCAGGGAACACCGGGGAGCTGTTTTTT.

With respect to this clonotype: A clone one base away is much larger, so this may be a read error. This sequence joins TRBV20-1 and TRBJ2-7; the D is unclear. This CDR3 is built from 12 residues. Trimming left V 1 base short and J 5 bases short, with 9 bases between. The germline gives CDR1 DFQATT, CDR2 SNEGSKA (reference sequence). The CDR3 coding sequence is TGCAGTGCTAGAGGTCTCAGACACGAGCAGTACTTC. Protein sequence: CSARGLRHEQYF.

At least ten counts were recorded for this clonotype. CDR3 sequence: CASSRDRVGQPQHF. CDR3 DNA: TGTGCCAGCAGCCGCGACAGGGTAGGTCAGCCCCAGCATTTT. The chain joins TRBV6-5 to TRBJ1-5, with 7 bases that match TRBD1. This CDR3 has 14 residues. V shed 6 bases, J shed 6 bases, and the junction held 8 bases outside the gene matches. The germline CDR1 and CDR2 sequences are MNHEY and SVGAGI.

This clonotype showed up just a few times. The chain links TRBV7-9 to TRBJ2-1, with D perhaps matching TRBD1 (6 bases). Trimming removed 5 bases at V and 2 bases at J, with 22 bases between. This CDR3 has 18 residues. Germline V lookup: CDR1 SEHNR, CDR2 FQNEAQ (reference sequence). The CDR3 bases are TGTGCCAGCAGCCCCCTAAGCCGGGACACCTGCGCCTACAATGAGCAGTTCTTC. This encodes CASSPLSRDTCAYNEQFF.

Many counts were recorded for this clonotype. V and J are TRBV5-1 and TRBJ2-1, with a tentative D call TRBD1 (5 bases). The germline V gene has CDR1 SGHRS and CDR2 YFSETQ. Trimming removed 0 bases from V and 10 bases from J, with 14 bases in between. This CDR3 spans 14 amino acids. The CDR3, as DNA: TGCGCCAGCAGCTTGGCCGATGGGGCCGGGGAGCAGTTCTTC. Amino acid sequence: CASSLADGAGEQFF.

This clonotype came up many times. This chain connects TRBV4-2 to TRBJ2-1; D not certain. The CDR3 covers 17 residues. V was clipped by 4 bases and J by 0 bases, with 16 bases between them. CDR1 LGHNA and CDR2 YNFKEQ come from the germline V gene. The CDR3 spells CASSLLGSEYSYNEQFF. The CDR3 bases are TGTGCCAGCAGCCTACTGGGGTCGGAGTACTCCTACAATGAGCAGTTCTTC.

In this sample, this clonotype turned up many times. A much larger clone is a single base away; this may be a read error. The genes are TRBV5-1 and TRBJ2-3, with D uncertain. The CDR3 extends over 12 amino acids. The germline gives CDR1 SGHRS, CDR2 YFSETQ. The V gene lost 3 bases and the J gene lost 5 bases, with 7 bases spanning the gap. The CDR3 spells CASSSEGDTQYF. DNA of the CDR3: TGCGCCAGCAGCTCGGAAGGAGATACGCAGTATTTT.

Many counts were recorded for this clonotype. The rearrangement uses TRBV24-1 and TRBJ2-7, with 11 bases matching TRBD1. The CDR3 runs to 15 residues. Germline CDR1 is KGHDR and CDR2 is SFDVKD. The trim removed 6 bases at V and 3 bases at J, leaving 6 bases unmatched. DNA of the CDR3: TGTGCCACCAGTCCGGGACAGGGGGTCTTCTACGAGCAGTACTTC. It translates to CATSPGQGVFYEQYF.

This clonotype was seen ten or more times. The J gene is TRBJ2-3, the V gene TRBV12-3 or TRBV12-4; D call uncertain. The V end was cut by 5 bases, the J end by 1 base, with 13 bases between. The CDR3 extends over 15 amino acids. The CDR3 sequence is CASSLLGLGTDTQYF. DNA for the CDR3: TGTGCCAGCAGTCTACTTGGTCTGGGCACAGATACGCAGTATTTT.

This clonotype has only one observation. This sequence joins TRBV5-1 and TRBJ2-7; D gene uncertain. The V and J ends lost 3 bases and 0 bases respectively, with 10 bases between them. Germline V gene sequence: CDR1 SGHRS, CDR2 YFSETQ. CDR3 length: 14 residues. The CDR3 region is CASSSKKSSYEQYF. In nucleotides, the CDR3 is TGCGCCAGCAGCTCGAAGAAGAGCTCCTACGAGCAGTACTTC.

This clonotype occurred many times. The genes are TRBV25-1 and TRBJ1-1, with a tentative D call TRBD1 (6 bases). The CDR3 consists of 15 residues. CDR1 is MGHDK, CDR2 SYGVNS, per germline. V was pared by 0 bases and J by 3 bases, with 11 bases between. CDR3: CASSEYSTGYTEAFF. The CDR3 DNA reads TGTGCCAGCAGTGAATATTCCACAGGGTACACTGAAGCTTTCTTT.